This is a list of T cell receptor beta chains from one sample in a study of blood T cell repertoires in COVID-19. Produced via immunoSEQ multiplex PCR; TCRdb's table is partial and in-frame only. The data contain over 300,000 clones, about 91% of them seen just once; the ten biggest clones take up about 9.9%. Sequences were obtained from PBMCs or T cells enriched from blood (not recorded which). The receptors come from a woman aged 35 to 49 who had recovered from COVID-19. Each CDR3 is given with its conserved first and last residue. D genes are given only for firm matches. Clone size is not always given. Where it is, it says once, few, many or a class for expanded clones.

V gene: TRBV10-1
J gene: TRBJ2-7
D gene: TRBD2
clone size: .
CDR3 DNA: TGCGCCAGCAGTGAGGCTAGCGGTCCCTCCTACGAGCAGTACTTC
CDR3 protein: CASSEASGPSYEQYF

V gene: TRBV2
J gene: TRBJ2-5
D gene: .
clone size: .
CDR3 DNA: TGTGCCAGCAGTGGGGACACCAAAGAGACCCAGTACTTC
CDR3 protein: CASSGDTKETQYF

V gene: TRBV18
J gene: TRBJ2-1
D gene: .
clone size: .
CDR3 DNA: TGTGCCAGCTCACCATCGGCGGGGTCAATTGAGCAGTTCTTC
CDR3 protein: CASSPSAGSIEQFF

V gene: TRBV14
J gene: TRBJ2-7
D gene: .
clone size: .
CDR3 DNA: TGTGCCAGCAGCCCCCCGGGATTCGGCTACGAGCAGTACTTC
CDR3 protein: CASSPPGFGYEQYF

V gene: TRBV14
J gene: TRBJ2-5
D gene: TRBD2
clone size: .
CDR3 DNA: TGTGCCAGCAGCCAAGCCCTAGCGGGGGTCGGAAGAGGGACCCAGTACTTC
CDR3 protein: CASSQALAGVGRGTQYF

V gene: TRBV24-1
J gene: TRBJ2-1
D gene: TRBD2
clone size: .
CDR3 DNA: TGTGCCACCAGTGATCTTGAGCGGGGGTACAATGAGCAGTTCTTC
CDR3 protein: CATSDLERGYNEQFF

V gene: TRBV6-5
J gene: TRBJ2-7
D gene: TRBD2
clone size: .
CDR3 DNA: TGTGCCAGCAGAGTACTAGCGGGGGTTTCCTACGAGCAGTACTTC
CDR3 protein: CASRVLAGVSYEQYF

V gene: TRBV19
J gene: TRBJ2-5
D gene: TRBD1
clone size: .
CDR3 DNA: TGTGCCAGTACCGCGGGGGGCGGGACAGGGGTGGAAGAGACCCAGTACTTC
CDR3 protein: CASTAGGGTGVEETQYF

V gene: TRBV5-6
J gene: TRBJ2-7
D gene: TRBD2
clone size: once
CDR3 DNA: TGTGCCAGCAGCTTTAGCGGGAACCCTACCTACGAGCAGTACTTC
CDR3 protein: CASSFSGNPTYEQYF

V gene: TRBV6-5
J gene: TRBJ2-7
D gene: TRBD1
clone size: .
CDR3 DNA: TGTGCCAGCAGTTCTACAGGGGGCCAGCAGTACTTC
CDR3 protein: CASSSTGGQQYF

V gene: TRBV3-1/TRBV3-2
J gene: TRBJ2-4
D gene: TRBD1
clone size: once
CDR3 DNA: TGTGCCAGCAGCCAGGGAACCGGGACAGGGGCGAAGGAAGCCAAAAACATTCAGTACTTC
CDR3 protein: CASSQGTGTGAKEAKNIQYF

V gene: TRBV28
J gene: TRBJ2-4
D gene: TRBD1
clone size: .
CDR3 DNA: TGTGCCAGCGAGGGAAGGGGGCAGAACATTCAGTACTTC
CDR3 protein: CASEGRGQNIQYF

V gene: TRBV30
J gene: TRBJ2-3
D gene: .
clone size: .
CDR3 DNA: TGTGCCGGCCGCGGCGTGGATACGCAGTATTTT
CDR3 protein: CAGRGVDTQYF

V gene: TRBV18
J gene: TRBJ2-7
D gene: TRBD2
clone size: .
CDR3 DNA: TGTGCCAGCTCTCGGGGACTAGCGGGGGAGGAAGAGCAGTACTTC
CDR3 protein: CASSRGLAGEEEQYF

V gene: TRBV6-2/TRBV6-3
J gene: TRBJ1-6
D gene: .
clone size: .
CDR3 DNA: TGTGCCAGCAGTTACGGACTTTCGCCCCTCCACTTT
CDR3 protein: CASSYGLSPLHF

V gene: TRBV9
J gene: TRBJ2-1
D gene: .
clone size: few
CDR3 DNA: TGTGCCAGCAGCGTAGGGCTAGCCTACAATGAGCAGTTCTTC
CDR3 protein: CASSVGLAYNEQFF

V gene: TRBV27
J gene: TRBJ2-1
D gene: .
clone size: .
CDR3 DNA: TGTGCCAGCAGTCACCGGGACTCCTACAATGAGCAGTTCTTC
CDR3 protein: CASSHRDSYNEQFF

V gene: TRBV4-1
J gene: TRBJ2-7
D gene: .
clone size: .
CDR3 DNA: TGCGCCAGCAGCCAAGATCGGTCGGGAAACTACGAGCAGTACTTC
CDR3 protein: CASSQDRSGNYEQYF

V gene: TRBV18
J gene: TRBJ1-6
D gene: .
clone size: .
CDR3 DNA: TGTGCCAGCTCACAACGACAGTTGCTAGGGGCAGATAATTCACCCCTCCACTTT
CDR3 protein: CASSQRQLLGADNSPLHF

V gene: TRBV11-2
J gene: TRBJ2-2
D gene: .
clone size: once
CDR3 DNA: TGTGCCAGCAGCTTAGAATTAGGCGGAACCGGGGAGCTGTTTTTT
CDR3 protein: CASSLELGGTGELFF

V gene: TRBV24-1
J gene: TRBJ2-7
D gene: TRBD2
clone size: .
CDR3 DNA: TGTGCCACCAGTGATTGGACTAGCGGGAGGGATTCAGCCTACGAGCAGTACTTC
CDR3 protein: CATSDWTSGRDSAYEQYF

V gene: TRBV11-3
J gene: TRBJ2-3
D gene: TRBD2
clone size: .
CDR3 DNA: TGTGCCAGCAGCTTAGATCGCAAGCGGGAGTTTCAAGATACGCAGTATTTT
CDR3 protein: CASSLDRKREFQDTQYF

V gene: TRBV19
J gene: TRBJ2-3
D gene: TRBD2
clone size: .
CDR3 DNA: TGTGCCAGTAGTGTGGGGGGGACAGATACGCAGTATTTT
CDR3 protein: CASSVGGTDTQYF

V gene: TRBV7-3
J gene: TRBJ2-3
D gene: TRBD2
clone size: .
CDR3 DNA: TGTGCCAGCAGCTTAACGAGACTAGCGGGAAACCCGAATGGGACTGGCACAGATACGCAGTATTTT
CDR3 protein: CASSLTRLAGNPNGTGTDTQYF

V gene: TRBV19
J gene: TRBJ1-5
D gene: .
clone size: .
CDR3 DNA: TGTGCCAGTTCCCAGGCGGGACTGAGCAATCAGCCCCAGCATTTT
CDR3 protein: CASSQAGLSNQPQHF

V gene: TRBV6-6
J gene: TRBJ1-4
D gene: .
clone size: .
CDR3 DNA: TGTGCCAGCAGTTTTCTGGGGCGCAATGAAAAACTGTTTTTT
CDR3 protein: CASSFLGRNEKLFF

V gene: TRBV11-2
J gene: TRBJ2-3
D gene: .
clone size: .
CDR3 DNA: TGTGCCAGCAGCTTATTCGGCGGGGGCGTTCACATGCGGCAGTATTTT
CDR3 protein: CASSLFGGGVHMRQYF

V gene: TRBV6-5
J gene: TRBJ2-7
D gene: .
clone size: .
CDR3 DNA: TGTGCCAGCAGTTACCGGGGGGCTAACTCCTACGAGCAGTACTTC
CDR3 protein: CASSYRGANSYEQYF

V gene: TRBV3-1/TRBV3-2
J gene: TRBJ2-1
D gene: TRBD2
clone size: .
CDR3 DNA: TGTGCCAGCAGCCAAGAAGGTCGGCGGGGGGTCGGCTCCTACAATGAGCAGTTCTTC
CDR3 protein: CASSQEGRRGVGSYNEQFF

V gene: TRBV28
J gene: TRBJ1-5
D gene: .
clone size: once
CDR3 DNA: TGTGCCAGCATCACGGACACGGTCAATCAGCCCCAGCATTTT
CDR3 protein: CASITDTVNQPQHF

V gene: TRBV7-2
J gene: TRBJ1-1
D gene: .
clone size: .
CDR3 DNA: TGTGCCAGCAGCTTAGGTATGAACACTGAAGCTTTCTTT
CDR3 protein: CASSLGMNTEAFF

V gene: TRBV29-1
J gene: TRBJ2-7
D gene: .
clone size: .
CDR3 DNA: TGCAGACCTAAATCCGGGACTTGTAAAGTGCAGTACTTC
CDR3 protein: CRPKSGTCKVQYF

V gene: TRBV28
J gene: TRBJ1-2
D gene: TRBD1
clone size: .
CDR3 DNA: TGTGCCAGCAGTTTGCCGGGACAGCTGAACTATGGCTACACCTTC
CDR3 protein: CASSLPGQLNYGYTF

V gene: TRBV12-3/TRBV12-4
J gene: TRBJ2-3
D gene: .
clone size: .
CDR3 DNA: TGTGCCAGCAGTCCGGGGGCAGATACGCAGTATTTT
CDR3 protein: CASSPGADTQYF

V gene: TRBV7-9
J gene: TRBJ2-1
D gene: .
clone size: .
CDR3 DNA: TGTGCCAGCAGCCGGACTCTTTACAATGAGCAGTTCTTC
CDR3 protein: CASSRTLYNEQFF

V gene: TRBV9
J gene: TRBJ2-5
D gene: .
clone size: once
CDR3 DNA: TGTGCCAGCAGCGCCCTCAAGGGGCTTTACCAAGAGACCCAGTACTTC
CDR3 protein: CASSALKGLYQETQYF

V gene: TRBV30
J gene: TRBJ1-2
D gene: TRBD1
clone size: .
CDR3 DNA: TGTGCCTGGACCCACAGGGGGACAGGGAACATATACACCTTC
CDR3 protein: CAWTHRGTGNIYTF

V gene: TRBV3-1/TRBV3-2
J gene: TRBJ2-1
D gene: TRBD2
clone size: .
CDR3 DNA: TGTGCCAGCAGCCCACTAGCGGGAGCTTTCTACAATGAGCAGTTCTTC
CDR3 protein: CASSPLAGAFYNEQFF

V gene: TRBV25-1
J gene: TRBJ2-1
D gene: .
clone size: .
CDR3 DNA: TGTGCCAGCAGGGACTATGGGGCCTACAATGAGCAGTTCTTC
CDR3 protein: CASRDYGAYNEQFF

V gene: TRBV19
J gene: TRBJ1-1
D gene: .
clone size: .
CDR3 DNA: TGTGCCAGTAGTATAGGGGGAGAAAACACTGAAGCTTTCTTT
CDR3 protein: CASSIGGENTEAFF

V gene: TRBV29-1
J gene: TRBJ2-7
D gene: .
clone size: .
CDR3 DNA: TGCAGCGTCCAACCTTGGGGAGCCGACGAGCAGTACTTC
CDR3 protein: CSVQPWGADEQYF

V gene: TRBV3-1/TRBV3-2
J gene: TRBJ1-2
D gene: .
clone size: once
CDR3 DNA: TGTGCCAGCAGCCAACAAAACACGTATGGCTACACCTTC
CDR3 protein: CASSQQNTYGYTF

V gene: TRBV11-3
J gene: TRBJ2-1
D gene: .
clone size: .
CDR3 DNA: TGTGCCAGCAGCCCCGGCGGGGCGCGCAATGAGCAGTTCTTC
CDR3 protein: CASSPGGARNEQFF

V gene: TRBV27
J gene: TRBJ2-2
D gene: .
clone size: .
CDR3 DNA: TGTGCCAGTTCTATCCTTAACACCGGGGAGCTGTTTTTT
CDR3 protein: CASSILNTGELFF

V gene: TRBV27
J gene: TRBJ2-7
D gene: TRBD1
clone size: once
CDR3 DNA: TGTGCCAGCAGACCCCGGGACAGGCCCTACGAGCAGTACTTC
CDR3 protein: CASRPRDRPYEQYF

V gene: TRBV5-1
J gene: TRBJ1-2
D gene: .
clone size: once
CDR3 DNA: TGCGCCAGCAGCTTGTCGGGGGAAGAGGGTGGCTACACCTTC
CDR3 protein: CASSLSGEEGGYTF

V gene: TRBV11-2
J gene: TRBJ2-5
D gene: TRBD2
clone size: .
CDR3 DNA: TGTGCCAGCAGCTTAGGACTAGCGGACAAAGAGACCCAGTACTTC
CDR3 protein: CASSLGLADKETQYF

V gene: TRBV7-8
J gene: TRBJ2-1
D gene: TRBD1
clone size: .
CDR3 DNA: TGTGCCAGCAGCCGGGACAGGGAGGGTGAGCAGTTCTTC
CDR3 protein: CASSRDREGEQFF

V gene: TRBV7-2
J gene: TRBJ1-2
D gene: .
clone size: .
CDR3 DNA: TGTGCCAGCAGCTTGGGTCGGGGGGCTCTGGTCTATGGCTACACCTTC
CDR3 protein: CASSLGRGALVYGYTF

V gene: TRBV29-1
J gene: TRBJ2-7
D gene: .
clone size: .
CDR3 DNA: TGCAGCGTTGTGGTAGGGGGCTCCTACGAGCAGTACTTC
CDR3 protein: CSVVVGGSYEQYF

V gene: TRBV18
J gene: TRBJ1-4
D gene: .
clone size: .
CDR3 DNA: TGTGCCAGCTCATCAGGCCTTAATGAAAAACTGTTTTTT
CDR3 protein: CASSSGLNEKLFF

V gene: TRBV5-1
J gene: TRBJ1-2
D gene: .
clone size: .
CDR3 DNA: TGCGCCAGCAGCGCGGACAGCGCCTATGGCTACACCTTC
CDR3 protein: CASSADSAYGYTF

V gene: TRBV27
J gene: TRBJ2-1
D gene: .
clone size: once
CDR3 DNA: TGTGCCAGCATAGGTCGGGGGACCGATGCCTTCGATGAGCAGTTCTTC
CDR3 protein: CASIGRGTDAFDEQFF

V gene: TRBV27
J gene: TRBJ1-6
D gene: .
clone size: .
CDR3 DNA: TGTGCCAGCAGTTTGGTCCCAGATAATTCACCCCTCCACTTT
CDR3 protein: CASSLVPDNSPLHF

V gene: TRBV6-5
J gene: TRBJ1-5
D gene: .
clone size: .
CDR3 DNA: TGTGCCAGCAGTTACTCCGCCCGGGGAGATCAGCCCCAGCATTTT
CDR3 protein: CASSYSARGDQPQHF